These 28 T cell receptor beta chains share one sample of origin, sequenced in a study of T-cell reconstitution after alpha-beta-depleted transplantation in children. Library preparation (for TCRbeta) was performed with unique molecular identifiers. TCRdb re-called the PCR reads with MiXCR, one entry per CDR3 protein. The sample records 550,000 to 600,000 distinct CDR3 sequences, about 23% being singletons. The material sequenced was PBMCs, mostly from graft donor cells, taken 360 days after TCRalphabeta/CD19-depleted stem cell transplant. The source is a boy younger than two who had a stem cell transplant for acute myeloid leukemia, so the T cells may come from the graft donor.

This rearrangement joins TRBV4-2 to TRBJ2-2; D is ambiguous. This CDR3 comprises 15 residues. The V and J ends lost 5 bases and 1 base respectively, with 11 bases between them. Germline-derived CDR1 and CDR2 are LGHNA and YNFKEQ. CDR3: CASSFWTQNTGELFF. CDR3 DNA: TGTGCCAGCAGCTTTTGGACCCAGAACACCGGGGAGCTGTTTTTT.

The chain couples TRBV20-1 to TRBJ1-4; TRBD1 might be the D (5 bases). Between the trimmed V and J ends, which lost 0 bases and 8 bases, there was a span of 16 bases. Per the germline V gene, CDR1 is DFQATT and CDR2 is SNEGSKA (reference sequence). The CDR3 is 15 amino acids. The CDR3 here is CSARDFRGFEEKLFF. The CDR3 nucleotides are TGCAGTGCTAGAGATTTTCGGGGCTTTGAGGAAAAACTGTTTTTT.

This clonotype was picked up many times. This chain links TRBV5-4 with TRBJ2-1; a possible D gene is TRBD2 (6 bases). V was trimmed by 2 bases and J by 6 bases, leaving 15 bases between them. This CDR3 contains 15 residues. Germline V gives CDR1 SGHNT, CDR2 YYREEE (reference sequence). CDR3 in amino acids: CASSFLPETSNEQFF. Written as DNA, the CDR3 is TGTGCCAGCAGCTTCCTTCCCGAGACTAGCAATGAGCAGTTCTTC.

The chain joins TRBV5-1 to TRBJ1-3; possible D gene TRBD1, 5 bases. Trimming took off 4 bases at V and 3 bases at J, with 11 bases between the two ends. The CDR3 totals 14 residues. Germline values: CDR1 SGHRS, CDR2 YFSETQ. The CDR3, as DNA: TGCGCCAGCAGCCAGGACAAGGATGGAAACACCATATATTTT. This gives the protein CASSQDKDGNTIYF.

J is TRBJ2-2 and V is TRBV7-2; D is ambiguous. Trimming removed 6 bases at V and 0 bases at J, with 11 bases between. Germline V gives CDR1 SGHTA, CDR2 FQGNSA. The CDR3 runs 15 residues. The DNA of the CDR3 is TGTGCCAGCAGTTCTTTGCTAGCGAACACCGGGGAGCTGTTTTTT. Protein product: CASSSLLANTGELFF.

The chain carries TRBV6-2 or TRBV6-3 and TRBJ2-7; TRBD1 is a possible D gene (5 bases). The germline V and J ends were trimmed by 5 bases and 6 bases, with 11 bases remaining between them. Germline-derived CDR1 and CDR2 are MNHEY and SVGEGT. The CDR3 runs to 12 residues. CDR3 region: CASSPRVGEQYF. Written as DNA, the CDR3 is TGTGCCAGCAGTCCCAGGGTTGGCGAGCAGTACTTC.

V gene TRBV5-5 combines with J gene TRBJ2-1; D ambiguous. The germline CDR1 and CDR2 sequences are SGHKS and YYEKEE (reference sequence). The CDR3 is made up of 16 amino acids. V was shortened by 0 bases and J by 6 bases, with 16 bases between the two germline ends. The CDR3 is CASSLEGTATANEQFF. The CDR3, as DNA: TGTGCCAGCAGCTTGGAAGGCACCGCGACGGCCAATGAGCAGTTCTTC.

This clonotype was picked up a small number of times. The V call is TRBV7-9, the J call TRBJ1-1; D gene unclear. Per germline, CDR1 SEHNR and CDR2 FQNEAQ (reference sequence). The CDR3 extends over 12 amino acids. V shed 5 bases and J shed 3 bases, with 7 bases lying between them. The CDR3 protein is CASSQSDTEAFF. DNA for the CDR3: TGTGCCAGCAGCCAATCTGACACTGAAGCTTTCTTT.

V gene TRBV24-1 combines with J gene TRBJ2-1, with 10 bases lining up with TRBD1. Losses at the gene ends were 0 bases for V and 3 bases for J; bases not matched to a gene: 7. The CDR3 is 18 amino acids. Germline values: CDR1 KGHDR, CDR2 SFDVKD. The CDR3 is CATSDLATGTGDYNEQFF. The CDR3 coding sequence is TGTGCCACCAGTGATTTGGCCACCGGGACAGGGGACTACAATGAGCAGTTCTTC.

This clonotype was observed a few times. The V call is TRBV6-1, the J call TRBJ1-4; 9 bases fit TRBD1. The trim removed 6 bases at V and 4 bases at J, leaving 3 bases unmatched. This CDR3 is 14 amino acids long. The germline CDR1 and CDR2 sequences are MNHNS and SASEGT. CDR3 loop: CASRTGGGNEKLFF. Written as DNA, the CDR3 is TGTGCCAGCAGGACAGGGGGGGGTAATGAAAAACTGTTTTTT.

This rearrangement joins TRBV7-3 to TRBJ2-1; D may correspond to TRBD1 or TRBD2 (5 bases each). CDR3 length: 15 residues. Trimming left V 3 bases short and J 5 bases short, with 14 bases between. CDR1 is SGHTA, CDR2 FQGTGA, per germline. CDR3 coding DNA: TGTGCCAGCAGCTTGTCAGGACTGGGGCACAATGAGCAGTTCTTC. Protein product: CASSLSGLGHNEQFF.

V and J are TRBV12-3 or TRBV12-4 and TRBJ2-1; the D gene is possibly TRBD1 (5 bases). Trimming cost V 11 bases and J 6 bases, with 17 bases left between them. This CDR3 has 13 amino acids. CDR3 sequence: CACRQSPTNEQFF. CDR3 DNA sequence: TGTGCCTGCCGACAGTCGCCCACCAATGAGCAGTTCTTC.

This clonotype was recorded a few times. This chain uses TRBV19 with TRBJ1-5; D remains ambiguous. There are 13 residues in the CDR3. CDR1 is LNHDA, CDR2 SQIVND, per germline (reference sequence). V lost 4 bases and J 5 bases, leaving 9 bases between the germline ends. This CDR3 reads CASSTPYDQPQHF. Here the CDR3 DNA reads TGTGCCAGTAGTACGCCATACGATCAGCCCCAGCATTTT.

This clonotype appeared many times. The rearrangement joins TRBV29-1 to TRBJ2-7; D perhaps matches TRBD2 (6 bases). V was trimmed by 2 bases and J by 0 bases, leaving 17 bases between them. The CDR3 is 16 amino acids. Germline values: CDR1 SQVTM, CDR2 ANQGSEA. The CDR3 is CSVEKIKGGGSYEQYF. Here the CDR3 DNA reads TGCAGCGTTGAAAAAATAAAGGGAGGAGGCTCCTACGAGCAGTACTTC.

The sample holds many counts of this clonotype. The chain combines TRBV6-4 with TRBJ1-2; D gene uncertain. The CDR3 runs 23 residues. Germline V lookup: CDR1 MRHNA, CDR2 SNTAGT. V lost 6 bases and J lost 2, with 40 bases in between. This CDR3 is CASRASYSGPEDRGAAQNYGYTF. The CDR3 bases are TGTGCCAGCAGGGCCAGTTACAGTGGGCCAGAAGATCGAGGTGCAGCACAGAACTATGGCTACACCTTC.

This sequence joins TRBV20-1 and TRBJ1-5; D remains ambiguous. There are 13 residues in the CDR3. V was pared by 2 bases and J by 2 bases, with 7 bases between. The V gene's germline CDR1 is DFQATT and CDR2 SNEGSKA (reference sequence). The CDR3 region has the DNA TGCAGTGCTAGACCCTGGGGCAATCAGCCCCAGCATTTT. It encodes CSARPWGNQPQHF.

In its sample, this clonotype was seen many times. The gene calls are TRBV20-1 and TRBJ2-1, with a possible D match to TRBD1 (6 bases). Per germline, CDR1 DFQATT and CDR2 SNEGSKA (reference sequence). This CDR3 comprises 14 residues. Trimming stripped 5 bases from V and 0 bases from J, with 11 bases between. CDR3 nucleotide sequence: TGCAGTGCTTTCGGACAGCTCTCCTACAATGAGCAGTTCTTC. Protein sequence: CSAFGQLSYNEQFF.

This clonotype was observed many times. The chain couples TRBV12-3 or TRBV12-4 to TRBJ1-6; tentatively, D is TRBD1 (6 bases). The V gene lost 1 base and the J gene lost 5 bases, with 12 bases spanning the gap. This CDR3 has 16 amino acids. CDR3 DNA: TGTGCCAGCAGTTTAGGGGGGCCTTCTCATAATTCACCCCTCCACTTT. Translation gives CASSLGGPSHNSPLHF.

This clonotype was observed a handful of times. This chain connects TRBV7-2 to TRBJ2-5; D ambiguous. The CDR3 sequence is 12 residues long. Trimming removed 6 bases from V and 6 bases from J, with 11 bases in between. The germline V gene encodes CDR1 SGHTA and CDR2 FQGNSA. CDR3 amino acids: CASSPMLKTQYF. CDR3 nucleotides: TGTGCCAGCAGTCCTATGCTAAAGACCCAGTACTTC.

This clonotype turned up a few times. J is TRBJ1-2 and V is TRBV20-1; TRBD1 matches at 7 bases. The CDR3 is made up of 15 amino acids. The V segment lost 4 bases and the J segment 4 bases; nucleotides outside the gene matches: 12. CDR1 and CDR2 from the germline V gene are DFQATT and SNEGSKA (reference sequence). CDR3 loop: CSAIAGGHWPYGYTF. In DNA, the CDR3 is TGCAGTGCTATTGCAGGGGGGCACTGGCCCTATGGCTACACCTTC.

This clonotype appeared a few times. The chain joins TRBV7-2 to TRBJ2-6; D unclear. The V end was cut by 0 bases, the J end by 12 bases, with 12 bases between. This CDR3 contains 14 residues. Germline V gives CDR1 SGHTA, CDR2 FQGNSA. Here the CDR3 DNA reads TGTGCCAGCAGCTTAGCGGTGCAATTAGGCGTCCTGACTTTC. Translating it yields CASSLAVQLGVLTF.

The chain combines TRBV3-1 with TRBJ2-1; D may be TRBD1 (6 bases). V shed 2 bases and J shed 8 bases, with 16 bases lying between them. Per germline, CDR1 LGHDT and CDR2 YNNKEL (reference sequence). The CDR3 has 15 residues. CDR3 residues: CASSQHAATGHEQFF. CDR3 coding DNA: TGTGCCAGCAGCCAACATGCCGCGACAGGCCATGAGCAGTTCTTC.

Points on this clonotype: At one end, the junction sequence differs from germline, possibly due to a read error. This sequence joins TRBV3-1 and TRBJ2-3; D possibly matches TRBD1 or TRBD2 (5 bases each). Germline V gives CDR1 LGHDT, CDR2 YNNKEL (reference sequence). CDR3 length equals 16 residues. CDR3 loop: CASSHLRVRGTDAQYF. CDR3 sequence (DNA): TGTGCCAGCAGCCACCTGCGGGTTCGGGGCACAGATGCGCAGTATTTT.

The chain links TRBV5-5 to TRBJ1-6; D remains unclear. CDR3 length: 14 residues. Trimming removed 5 bases at V and 8 bases at J, with 14 bases between. CDR1 is SGHKS, CDR2 YYEKEE, per germline (reference sequence). This CDR3 is CASSLYWKDSPLHF. As DNA, the CDR3 is TGTGCCAGCAGTTTATACTGGAAGGATTCACCCCTCCACTTT. The complete variable domain, with remaining parts taken from reference TRBV5-5 and TRBJ1-6, reads DAGVTQSPTHLIKTRGQQVTLRCSPISGHKSVSWYQQVLGQGPQFIFQYYEKEERGRGNFPDRFSARQFPNYSSELNVNALLLGDSALYLCASSLYWKDSPLHFGNGTRLTVT.

The table lists this clonotype with many counts. The chain uses TRBV16 and TRBJ2-6; the D gene is possibly TRBD2 (5 bases). The CDR3 totals 16 residues. With 8 bases removed from V and 0 bases from J, the gap between germline ends came to 14 bases. Germline CDR1 is KGHSY and CDR2 is FQNENV. This CDR3 is CASRRAGGSGANVLTF. The CDR3 DNA reads TGTGCCAGCCGTCGGGCAGGAGGCTCTGGGGCCAACGTCCTGACTTTC.

CDR3 in amino acids: CASSQVDGYEQYF. The CDR3, as DNA: TGTGCCAGCAGCCAAGTGGACGGCTACGAGCAGTACTTC. The chain carries TRBV3-1 and TRBJ2-7; D is unresolved. There are 13 residues in the CDR3. Between the trimmed V and J ends, which lost 1 base and 3 bases, there was a span of 7 bases. The germline V gene has CDR1 LGHDT and CDR2 YNNKEL (reference sequence).

This clonotype has ten or more counts. V and J are TRBV12-3 or TRBV12-4 and TRBJ1-2; possible D gene TRBD1, 5 bases. This CDR3 has 13 amino acids. V lost 1 base and J lost 6, with 9 bases in between. CDR3 nucleotides: TGTGCCAGCAGTTTAGATCGGGGGGATGGCTACACCTTC. Its translation: CASSLDRGDGYTF.

This clonotype appeared many times. The genes are TRBV10-3 and TRBJ2-3, with D possibly matching TRBD1 (5 bases). The CDR3 totals 14 residues. Germline V gene data show CDR1 as ENHRY and CDR2 as SYGVKD. V was trimmed by 1 base and J by 4 bases, leaving 9 bases between them. This chain's CDR3 is CAISELQGADTQYF. DNA for the CDR3: TGTGCCATCAGTGAGTTGCAAGGGGCAGATACGCAGTATTTT.